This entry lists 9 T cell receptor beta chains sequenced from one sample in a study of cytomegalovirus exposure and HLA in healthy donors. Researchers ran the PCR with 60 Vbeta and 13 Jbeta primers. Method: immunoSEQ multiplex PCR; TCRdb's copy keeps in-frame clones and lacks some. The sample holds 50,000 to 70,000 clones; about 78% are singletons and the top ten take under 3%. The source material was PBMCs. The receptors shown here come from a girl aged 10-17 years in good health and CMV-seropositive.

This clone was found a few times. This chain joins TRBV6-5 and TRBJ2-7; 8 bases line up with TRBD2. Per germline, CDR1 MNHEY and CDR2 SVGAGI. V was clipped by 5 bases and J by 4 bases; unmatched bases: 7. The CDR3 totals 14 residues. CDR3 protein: CASSRSREAYEQYF. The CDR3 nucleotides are TGTGCCAGCAGTCGCTCGCGGGAGGCTTACGAGCAGTACTTC.

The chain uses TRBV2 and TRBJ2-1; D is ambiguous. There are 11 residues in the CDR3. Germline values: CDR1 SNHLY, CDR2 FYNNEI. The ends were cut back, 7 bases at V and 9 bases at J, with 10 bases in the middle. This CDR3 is CASNADIEQFF. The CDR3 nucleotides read TGTGCCAGCAATGCCGACATTGAGCAGTTCTTC. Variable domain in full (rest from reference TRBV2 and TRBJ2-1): EPEVTQTPSHQVTQMGQEVILRCVPISNHLYFYWYRQILGQKVEFLVSFYNNEISEKSEIFDDQFSVERPDGSNFTLKIRSTKLEDSAMYFCASNADIEQFFGPGTRLTVL.

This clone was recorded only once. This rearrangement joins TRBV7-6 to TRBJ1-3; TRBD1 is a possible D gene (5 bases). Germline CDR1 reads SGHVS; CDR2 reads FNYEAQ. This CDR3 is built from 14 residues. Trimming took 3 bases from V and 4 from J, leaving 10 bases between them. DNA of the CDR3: TGTGCCAGCAGCTTGGGGCCCCAGGGAAACACCATATATTTT. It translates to CASSLGPQGNTIYF.

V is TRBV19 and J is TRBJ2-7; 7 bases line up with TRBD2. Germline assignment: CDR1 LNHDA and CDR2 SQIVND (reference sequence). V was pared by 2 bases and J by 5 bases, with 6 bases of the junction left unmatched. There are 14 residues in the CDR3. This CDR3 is CASSISGGRHEQYF. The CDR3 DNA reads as TGTGCCAGTAGTATATCCGGGGGGAGGCACGAGCAGTACTTC.

CDR3 protein: CASSRDGGLRYTF. For the CDR3, the DNA is TGTGCCAGCAGCCGAGACGGAGGCCTGCGCTACACCTTC. V is TRBV13 and J is TRBJ1-2; D remains unclear. The CDR3 totals 13 residues. Germline CDR1 reads PRHDT; CDR2 reads FYEKMQ (reference sequence). V was pared by 5 bases and J by 9 bases, with 16 bases between.

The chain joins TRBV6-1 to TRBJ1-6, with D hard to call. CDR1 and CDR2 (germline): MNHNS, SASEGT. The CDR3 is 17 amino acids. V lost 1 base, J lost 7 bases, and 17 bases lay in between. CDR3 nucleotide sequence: TGTGCCAGCAGTGAAGTTCAGAGGGATTGGAGAAATTCACCCCTCCACTTT. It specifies CASSEVQRDWRNSPLHF.

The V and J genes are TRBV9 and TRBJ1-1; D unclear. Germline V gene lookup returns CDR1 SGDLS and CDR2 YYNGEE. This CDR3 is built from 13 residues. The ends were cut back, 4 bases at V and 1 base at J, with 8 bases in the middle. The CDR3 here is CASSSAGNTEAFF. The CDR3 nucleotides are TGTGCCAGCAGCTCCGCGGGGAACACTGAAGCTTTCTTT.

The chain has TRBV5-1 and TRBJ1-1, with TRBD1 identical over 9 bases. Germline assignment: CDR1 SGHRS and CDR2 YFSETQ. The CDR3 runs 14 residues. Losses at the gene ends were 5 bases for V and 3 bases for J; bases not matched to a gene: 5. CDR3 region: CASRSTGGDTEAFF. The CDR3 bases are TGCGCCAGCAGGTCGACAGGGGGTGACACTGAAGCTTTCTTT. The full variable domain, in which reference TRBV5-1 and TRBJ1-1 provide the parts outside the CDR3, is KAGVTQTPRYLIKTRGQQVTLSCSPISGHRSVSWYQQTPGQGLQFLFEYFSETQRNKGNFPGRFSGRQFSNSRSEMNVSTLELGDSALYLCASRSTGGDTEAFFGQGTRLTVV.

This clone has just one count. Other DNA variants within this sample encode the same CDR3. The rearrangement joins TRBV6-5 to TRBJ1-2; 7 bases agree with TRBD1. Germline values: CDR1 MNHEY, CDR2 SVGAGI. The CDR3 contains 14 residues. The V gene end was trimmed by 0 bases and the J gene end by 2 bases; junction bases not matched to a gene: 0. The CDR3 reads CASSYSQGNYGYTF. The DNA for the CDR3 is TGTGCCAGCAGTTACTCACAGGGGAACTATGGCTACACCTTC.